A single sample is the source of the 3 T cell receptor beta chains below, sequenced in a study of cytomegalovirus exposure and HLA in healthy donors. PCR used 60 Vbeta primers and 13 Jbeta primers. Data came from immunoSEQ multiplex PCR; TCRdb stores just in-frame clones and leaves some out. The sample records around 150,000 clones, roughly 70% being singletons. Sequenced material: PBMCs. The receptors were sampled from a man aged 35 to 55 in good health and CMV-seropositive.

This clone occurred a few times. The chain couples TRBV10-1 to TRBJ2-5; 9 bases map to TRBD1. There are 14 residues in the CDR3. Trimming removed 7 bases from V and 5 bases from J; junction bases left unmatched: 8. Looked up from germline, CDR1 is WNHNN and CDR2 is SYGVQD (reference sequence). CDR3 amino acids: CASTEEGQGETQYF. The CDR3 DNA sequence: TGCGCCAGCACCGAAGAGGGACAGGGTGAGACCCAGTACTTC.

This chain connects TRBV5-4 to TRBJ2-4, with a tentative D call TRBD1 (5 bases). V gave up 3 bases and J gave up 3 bases, with 13 bases separating them. The CDR3 has 15 amino acids. CDR1 and CDR2 from the germline V gene are SGHNT and YYREEE (reference sequence). CDR3 protein: CASSSLGADKNIQYF. The DNA of the CDR3 is TGTGCCAGCAGCTCTCTAGGGGCGGACAAAAACATTCAGTACTTC.

In nucleotides, the CDR3 is TGTGCCAGCAGCGACGAGCGGGGGGGCGGCACAGATACGCAGTATTTT. It encodes CASSDERGGGTDTQYF. The chain carries TRBV7-8 and TRBJ2-3, with TRBD2 matching over 10 bases. Germline loops: CDR1 SGHVS, CDR2 FQNEAQ. The CDR3 is made up of 16 amino acids. Germline trimming cut 5 bases from V and 1 base from J; bases unmatched to any gene: 6.